The present T cell receptor beta chain was sequenced within a study of T cell repertoires in cytomegalovirus infection. Study in general: Both recently identified HLA-C-restricted and well-studied HLA-B-restricted CMV epitopes were used in the study. Signatures in public TCR beta sequences pointed to both CMV infection and matching HLA type. Whole-study results and caveats: HLA-C-restricted CMV clonotypes gave the most frequent clonotype in two of eight donors.

The CDR3 spans 15 residues. V dropped 5 bases and J dropped 0 bases, with 11 bases sitting between them. Germline CDR1 reads MDHEN; CDR2 reads SYDVKM. Via MiXCR, TCRdb re-called the reads, giving one row per CDR3 protein. Among some 560,000 distinct CDR3 sequences listed, just under 40% were seen once. About this clonotype itself: The antigen is undetermined.

The specimen was cultured PBMCs, collected from culture after CMV antigen stimulation. The rearrangement joins TRBV28 to TRBJ1-5; no reliable D call. The receptor was isolated from a human donor in good health (CMV status not recorded). Some clones in this sample may be carry-over from other donors' samples. The CDR3 nucleotides read TGTGCCAGCAGTCGAGCGGCCTTTAGCAATCAGCCCCAGCATTTT. Translated, it gives CASSRAAFSNQPQHF.